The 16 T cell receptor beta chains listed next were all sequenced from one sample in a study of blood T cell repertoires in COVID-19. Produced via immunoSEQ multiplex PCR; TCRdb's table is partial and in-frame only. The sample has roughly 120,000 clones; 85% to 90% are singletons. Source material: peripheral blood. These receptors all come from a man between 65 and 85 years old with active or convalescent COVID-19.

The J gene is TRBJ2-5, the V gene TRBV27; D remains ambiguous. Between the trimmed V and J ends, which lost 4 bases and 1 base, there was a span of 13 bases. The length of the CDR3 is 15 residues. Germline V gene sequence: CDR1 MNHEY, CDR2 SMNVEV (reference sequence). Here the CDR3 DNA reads TGTGCCAGCAGTTCTAACGGGTTGGGCCAAGAGACCCAGTACTTC. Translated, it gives CASSSNGLGQETQYF.

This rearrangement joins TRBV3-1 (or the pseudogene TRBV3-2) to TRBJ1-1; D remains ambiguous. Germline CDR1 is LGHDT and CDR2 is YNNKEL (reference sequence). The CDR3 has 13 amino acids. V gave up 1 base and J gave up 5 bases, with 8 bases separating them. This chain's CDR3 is CASSQAGRTEAFF. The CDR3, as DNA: TGTGCCAGCAGCCAAGCGGGTAGGACTGAAGCTTTCTTT.

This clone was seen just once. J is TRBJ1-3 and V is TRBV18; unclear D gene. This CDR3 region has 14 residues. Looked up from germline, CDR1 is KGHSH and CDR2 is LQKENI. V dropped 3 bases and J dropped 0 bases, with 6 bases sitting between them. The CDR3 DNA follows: TGTGCCAGCTCACCCAATTTCTCTGGAAACACCATATATTTT. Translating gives CASSPNFSGNTIYF. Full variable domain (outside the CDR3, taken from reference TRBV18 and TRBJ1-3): NAGVMQNPRHLVRRRGQEARLRCSPMKGHSHVYWYRQLPEEGLKFMVYLQKENIIDESGMPKERFSAEFPKEGPSILRIQQVVRGDSAAYFCASSPNFSGNTIYFGEGSWLTVV.

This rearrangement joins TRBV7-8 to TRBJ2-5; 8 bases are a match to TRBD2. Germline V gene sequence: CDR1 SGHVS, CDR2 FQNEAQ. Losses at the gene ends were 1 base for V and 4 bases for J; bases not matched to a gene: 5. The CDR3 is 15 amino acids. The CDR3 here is CASSLGGLGGETQYF. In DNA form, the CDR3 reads TGTGCCAGCAGCTTAGGGGGACTAGGCGGAGAGACCCAGTACTTC. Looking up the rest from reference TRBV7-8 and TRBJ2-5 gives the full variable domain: GAGVSQSPRYKVAKRGQDVALRCDPISGHVSLFWYQQALGQGPEFLTYFQNEAQLDKSGLPSDRFFAERPEGSVSTLKIQRTQQEDSAVYLCASSLGGLGGETQYFGPGTRLLVL.

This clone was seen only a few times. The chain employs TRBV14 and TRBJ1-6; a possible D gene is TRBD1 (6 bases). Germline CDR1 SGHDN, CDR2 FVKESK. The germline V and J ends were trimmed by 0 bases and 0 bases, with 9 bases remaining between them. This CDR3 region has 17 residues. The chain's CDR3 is CASSQDPDSSYNSPLHF. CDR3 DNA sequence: TGTGCCAGCAGCCAAGATCCGGACAGCTCCTATAATTCACCCCTCCACTTT.

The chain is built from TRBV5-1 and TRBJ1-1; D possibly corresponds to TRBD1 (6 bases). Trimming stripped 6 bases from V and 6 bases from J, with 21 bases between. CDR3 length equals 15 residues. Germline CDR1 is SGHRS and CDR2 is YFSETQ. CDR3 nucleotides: TGCGCCAGCACCCCCGGGGGGGGCACAGCAGCTGAAGCTTTCTTT. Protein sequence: CASTPGGGTAAEAFF.

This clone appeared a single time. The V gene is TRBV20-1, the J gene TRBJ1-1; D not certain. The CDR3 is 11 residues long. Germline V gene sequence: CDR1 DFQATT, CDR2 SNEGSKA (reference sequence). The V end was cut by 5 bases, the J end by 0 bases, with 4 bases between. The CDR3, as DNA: TGCAGTGCTTACATGAACACTGAAGCTTTCTTT. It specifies CSAYMNTEAFF.

The CDR3 DNA reads TGTGCCAGCAACCTAGGTGGGAGGGGGACTAGCGATTCAGATACGCAGTATTTT. As protein: CASNLGGRGTSDSDTQYF. This chain links TRBV5-4 with TRBJ2-3; 10 nucleotides match TRBD2. V dropped 6 bases and J dropped 4; count of bases not matched to a gene: 17. The germline CDR1 and CDR2 sequences are SGHNT and YYREEE (reference sequence). The CDR3 has 18 amino acids.

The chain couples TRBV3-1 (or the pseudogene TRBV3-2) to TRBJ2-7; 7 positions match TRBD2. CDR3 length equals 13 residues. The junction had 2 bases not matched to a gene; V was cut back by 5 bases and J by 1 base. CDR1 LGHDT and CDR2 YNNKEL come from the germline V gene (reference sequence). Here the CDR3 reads CASSGTNSYEQYF. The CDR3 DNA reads TGTGCCAGCAGCGGGACTAATTCCTACGAGCAGTACTTC.

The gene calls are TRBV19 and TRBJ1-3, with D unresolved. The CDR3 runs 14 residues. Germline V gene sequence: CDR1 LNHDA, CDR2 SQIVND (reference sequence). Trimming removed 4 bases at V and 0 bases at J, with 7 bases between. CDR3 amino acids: CASSTGGSGNTIYF. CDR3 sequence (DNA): TGTGCCAGTAGTACAGGAGGCTCTGGAAACACCATATATTTT.

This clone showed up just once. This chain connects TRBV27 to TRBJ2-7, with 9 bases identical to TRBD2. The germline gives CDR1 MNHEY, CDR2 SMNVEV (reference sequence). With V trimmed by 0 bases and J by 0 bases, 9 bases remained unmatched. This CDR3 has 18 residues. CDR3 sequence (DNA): TGTGCCAGCAGTTTATCCGGGCTAGCGGGACCGAGCTCCTACGAGCAGTACTTC. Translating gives CASSLSGLAGPSSYEQYF.

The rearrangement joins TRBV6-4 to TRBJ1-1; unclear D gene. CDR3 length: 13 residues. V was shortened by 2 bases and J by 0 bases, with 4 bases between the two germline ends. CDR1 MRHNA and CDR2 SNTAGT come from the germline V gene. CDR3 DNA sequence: TGTGCCAGCAGTGACGAGATGAACACTGAAGCTTTCTTT. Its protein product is CASSDEMNTEAFF.

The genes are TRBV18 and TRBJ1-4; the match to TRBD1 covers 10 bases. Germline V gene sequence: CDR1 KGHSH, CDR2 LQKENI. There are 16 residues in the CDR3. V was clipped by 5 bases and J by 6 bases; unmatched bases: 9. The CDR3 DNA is TGTGCCAGCTCAATCTTTTCCGGGACAGGGGATGAAAAACTGTTTTTT. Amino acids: CASSIFSGTGDEKLFF.

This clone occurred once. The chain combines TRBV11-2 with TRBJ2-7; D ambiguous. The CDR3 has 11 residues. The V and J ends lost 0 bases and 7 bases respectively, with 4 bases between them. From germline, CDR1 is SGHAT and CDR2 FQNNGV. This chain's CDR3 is CASSLDREQYF. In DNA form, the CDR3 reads TGTGCCAGCAGCTTAGACAGGGAGCAGTACTTC.

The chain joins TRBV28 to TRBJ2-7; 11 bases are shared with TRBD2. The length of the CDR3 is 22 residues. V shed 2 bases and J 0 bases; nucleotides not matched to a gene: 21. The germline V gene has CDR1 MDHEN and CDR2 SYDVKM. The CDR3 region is CASSLHLSGDGTSGEYSYEQYF. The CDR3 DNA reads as TGTGCCAGCAGTTTACACCTCTCGGGGGACGGGACTAGCGGAGAATACTCCTACGAGCAGTACTTC.

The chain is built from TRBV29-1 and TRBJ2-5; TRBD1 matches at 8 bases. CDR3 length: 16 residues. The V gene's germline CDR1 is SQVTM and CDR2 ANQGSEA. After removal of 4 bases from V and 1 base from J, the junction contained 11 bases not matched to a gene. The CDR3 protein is CSVAGWQGASQETQYF. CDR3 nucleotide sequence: TGCAGCGTTGCCGGGTGGCAGGGGGCCTCCCAAGAGACCCAGTACTTC.